One TCR beta chain is described in this entry. Its antigen specificity is not known. The sample holds no much larger clone one base away, and base qualities are not on file. The immunoSEQ Assay, a bias-controlled multiplex PCR, was used to amplify TCRbeta CDR3 regions from genomic DNA. As for the authors' bioinformatics: The number of nucleated cells in each sample was estimated by amplification of reference gene primers within the assay. Sequence reads were collapsed and filtered to measure the absolute abundance of every unique TCRbeta CDR3 rearrangement. Productive Simpson clonality was computed per sample as the square root of Simpson's diversity index over productive rearrangements. In TCRdb, the immuneACCESS table is reduced to in-frame sequences with V and J assigned. These tables do not hold every clone; where another copy was compared, an unresolved V gene accounts for under half, and the others remain unexplained. V, J and clone size reflect that table, while D and trimming were determined from the DNA. This sample has some 150,000 clones in its table, and about 79% of those were observed once. Of the sample, roughly 7.2% is held by the ten largest clones.

Measured from the cysteine to the phenylalanine, the CDR3 is 16 residues long. The read is trimmed to its CDR3 DNA, 48 bases read in frame from base 1. CDR1 and CDR2 were assigned from the germline V gene (reference sequence) as PRHDT and FYEKMQ. V loses 5 bases at its end and J loses 2 bases; junction bases beyond the gene matches: 7. Whole blood was collected in K2EDTA tubes by collaborating institutions according to the institutions' own protocols. For TCRbeta analysis, collaborator samples were shipped as frozen whole blood, as isolated PBMCs, or as DNA extracted from either sample type. The sample comes from a study of blood T cell repertoires in COVID-19 (dated by TCRdb to the early 2020s). Study-wide context: Collaborator samples came from the United States, Italy and Spain and covered acute and convalescent phases of COVID-19. The material from the prospective study consisted of cDNA or gDNA derived from T cells, B-cell-depleted T cells, or PBMCs. The sample metadata nearly always contained a de-identified subject ID, COVID-19 status, age in years and sex. Samples were obtained from the ongoing ImmuneRACE study (first 160 participants) and from over 1,000 subjects provided by 6 global collaborators. Subjects who had been exposed to COVID-19, were actively infected with it, or had recovered from it provided the deeply sampled blood TCRbeta repertoires that made up the dataset. Where available, HLA class I and class II types were obtained from metadata supplied by the sample provider rather than from assay-based typing. The repertoires were made available in a free public database intended to serve as a resource for research on the immune response to SARS-CoV-2. What the research found in general, with its limitations: Clinical and demographic metadata were provided uncurated, with the amount varying by source and participant.

Specimen: peripheral blood. The receptor was isolated from a woman in her forties or fifties in a cohort sampled during active or convalescent COVID-19. The rearranged chain carries TRBV13 and TRBJ1-3, with 9 central nucleotides matching TRBD1. Here is the DNA: TGTGCCAGCAGCCCCTACAGGGGGCTCGCTGGAAACACCATATATTTT. This codes for CASSPYRGLAGNTIYF.